This T cell receptor beta chain emerged from a study of vaccination effects on CD4 cells after COVID-19. When less than 11 days of culture had elapsed, CD4+ T cells were isolated. The CDR3 spans 15 residues. Germline V gene sequence: CDR1 LGHNA, CDR2 YNFKEQ. Trimming removed 0 bases at V and 1 base at J, with 6 bases between. A word on this clone: Its antigen remains unidentified.

Clones were read by immunoSEQ multiplex PCR, and TCRdb kept only the in-frame ones, dropping some. Of under 50,000 clones listed, about 75% are singletons. This sample comprised CD4+ T cells from PBMCs cultured without peptide, obtained before COVID-19 vaccination. The chain couples TRBV4-2 to TRBJ2-2; unclear D gene. This TCR came from a human donor who had a prior SARS-CoV-2 infection. The CDR3 DNA reads as TGTGCCAGCAGCCAAGAGGCAGAGAACACCGGGGAGCTGTTTTTT. Translating it yields CASSQEAENTGELFF.